This T cell receptor beta chain was sequenced during a study of PD-1 blockade in classical Hodgkin lymphoma. Study findings and constraints: Whatever underlies the repertoire differences (possibly disease activity or prior therapy) remains undefined. Patients newly diagnosed and complete responders had comparable baseline diversity. At baseline, newly diagnosed patients reportedly showed less TCR diversity than healthy donors.

The time point was: cycle 4 day 1 (C4D1), after less than 7 weeks of nivolumab. Exposure to brentuximab vedotin varied, and each patient had relapsed following autologous stem cell transplantation. It was by magnetic negative selection that CD4+ T cells were purified from thawed PBMCs. The protocol was immunoSEQ multiplex PCR, while the TCRdb copy is restricted to in-frame clones and leaves out a portion. Of fewer than 40,000 clones listed, about 88% were seen once; the top ten hold under 1%. J lost 1 base, V lost 5 bases, and 7 bases had no gene match. Germline lookup yields CDR1 SGHVS and CDR2 FQNEAQ. CDR3 length: 16 residues. To note about this clone: Its specificity is not known.

The sequence came from a human donor with classical Hodgkin lymphoma. The chain links TRBV7-8 to TRBJ1-4; 7 bases match TRBD1. The sample consisted of CD4+ T cells from blood, taken before the fourth cycle of nivolumab. This CDR3 reads CASSPDRVGTNEKLFF. DNA of the CDR3: TGTGCCAGCAGCCCAGACAGGGTGGGAACTAATGAAAAACTGTTTTTT. The variable domain in full, completed from reference TRBV7-8 and TRBJ1-4, reads GAGVSQSPRYKVAKRGQDVALRCDPISGHVSLFWYQQALGQGPEFLTYFQNEAQLDKSGLPSDRFFAERPEGSVSTLKIQRTQQEDSAVYLCASSPDRVGTNEKLFFGSGTQLSVL.